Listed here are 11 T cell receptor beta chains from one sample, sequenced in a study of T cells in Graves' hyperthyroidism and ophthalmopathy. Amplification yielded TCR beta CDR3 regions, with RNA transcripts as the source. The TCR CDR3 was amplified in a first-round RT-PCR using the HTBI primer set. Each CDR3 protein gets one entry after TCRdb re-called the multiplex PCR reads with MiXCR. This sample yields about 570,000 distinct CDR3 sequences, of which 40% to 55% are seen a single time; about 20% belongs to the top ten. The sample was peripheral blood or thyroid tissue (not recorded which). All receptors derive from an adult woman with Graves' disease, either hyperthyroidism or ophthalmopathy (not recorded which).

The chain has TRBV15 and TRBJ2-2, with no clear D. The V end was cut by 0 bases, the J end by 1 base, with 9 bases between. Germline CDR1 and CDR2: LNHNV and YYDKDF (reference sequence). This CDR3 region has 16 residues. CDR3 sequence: CATSREAKGNTGELFF. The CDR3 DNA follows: TGTGCCACCAGCAGAGAGGCAAAGGGGAACACCGGGGAGCTGTTTTTT.

The CDR3 DNA reads TGTGCCAGCAGCTCCCAACCGGGACAGGGGTACGAGCAGTACTTC. It is translated as CASSSQPGQGYEQYF. The genes are TRBV7-3 and TRBJ2-7; TRBD1 agrees at 10 bases. Germline V CDR1 and CDR2: SGHTA, FQGTGA. V was pared by 4 bases and J by 4 bases, with 7 bases of the junction left unmatched. The CDR3 covers 15 residues.

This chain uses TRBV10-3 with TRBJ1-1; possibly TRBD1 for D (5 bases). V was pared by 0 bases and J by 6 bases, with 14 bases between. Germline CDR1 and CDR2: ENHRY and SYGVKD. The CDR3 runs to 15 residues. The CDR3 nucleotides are TGTGCCATCAGTGAGTCCGAAGGGGTAGGCGCTGAAGCTTTCTTT. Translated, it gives CAISESEGVGAEAFF.

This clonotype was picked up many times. The CDR3 sequence is CASSQDRGLAEAFF. The CDR3 coding sequence is TGTGCCAGCAGCCAAGATCGGGGGTTAGCTGAAGCTTTCTTT. The chain combines TRBV14 with TRBJ1-1; TRBD1 is a possible D gene (5 bases). CDR3 length equals 14 residues. Trimming shortened V by 0 bases and J by 6 bases, and 11 bases separated the two germline ends. Germline loops: CDR1 SGHDN, CDR2 FVKESK.

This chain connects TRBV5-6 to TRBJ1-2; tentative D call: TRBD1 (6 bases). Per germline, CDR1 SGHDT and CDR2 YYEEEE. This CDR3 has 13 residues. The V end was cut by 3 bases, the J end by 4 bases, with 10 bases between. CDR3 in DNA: TGTGCCAGCAGCTCCCAGACAGGCTATGGCTACACCTTC. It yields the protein CASSSQTGYGYTF. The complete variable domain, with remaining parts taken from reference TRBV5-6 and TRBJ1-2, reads DAGVTQSPTHLIKTRGQQVTLRCSPKSGHDTVSWYQQALGQGPQFIFQYYEEEERQRGNFPDRFSGHQFPNYSSELNVNALLLGDSALYLCASSSQTGYGYTFGSGTRLTVV.

CDR3 DNA sequence: TGTGCCATTCGGGCCGGGACAGGTAGCGGCTACACCTTC. It encodes CAIRAGTGSGYTF. The J gene is TRBJ1-2, the V gene TRBV10-3, with TRBD1 matching over 8 bases. Germline CDR1 is ENHRY and CDR2 is SYGVKD. The length of the CDR3 is 13 residues. With 9 bases clipped from V and 8 bases from J, the junction kept 11 bases outside the gene matches.

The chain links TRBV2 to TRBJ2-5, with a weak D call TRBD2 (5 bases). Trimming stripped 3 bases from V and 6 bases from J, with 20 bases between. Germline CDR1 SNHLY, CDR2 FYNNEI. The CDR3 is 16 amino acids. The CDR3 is CASSEVDGLNEKTQYF. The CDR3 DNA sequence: TGTGCCAGCAGTGAGGTGGACGGACTGAATGAAAAGACCCAGTACTTC.

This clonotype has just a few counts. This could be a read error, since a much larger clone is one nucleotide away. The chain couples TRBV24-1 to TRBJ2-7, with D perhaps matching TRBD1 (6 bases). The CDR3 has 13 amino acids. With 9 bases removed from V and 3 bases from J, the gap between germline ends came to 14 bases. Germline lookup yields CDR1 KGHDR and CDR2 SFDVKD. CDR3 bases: TGTGCCACCTTTACAGGGCAGCACTACGAGCAGTACTTC. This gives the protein CATFTGQHYEQYF.

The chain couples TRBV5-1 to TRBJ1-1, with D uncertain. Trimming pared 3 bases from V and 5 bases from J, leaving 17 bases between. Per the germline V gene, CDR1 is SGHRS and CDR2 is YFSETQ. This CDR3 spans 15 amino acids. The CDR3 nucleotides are TGCGCCAGCAGCTCCGCCGGGATGGGGAGAACTGAAGCTTTCTTT. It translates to CASSSAGMGRTEAFF.

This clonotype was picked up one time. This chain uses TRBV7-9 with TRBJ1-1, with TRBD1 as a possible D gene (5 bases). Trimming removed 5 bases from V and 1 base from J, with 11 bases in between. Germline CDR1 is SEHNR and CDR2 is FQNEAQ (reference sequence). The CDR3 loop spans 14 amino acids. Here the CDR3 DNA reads TGTGCCAGCAGCACTAGCGGGACGAACACTGAAGCTTTCTTT. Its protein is CASSTSGTNTEAFF.

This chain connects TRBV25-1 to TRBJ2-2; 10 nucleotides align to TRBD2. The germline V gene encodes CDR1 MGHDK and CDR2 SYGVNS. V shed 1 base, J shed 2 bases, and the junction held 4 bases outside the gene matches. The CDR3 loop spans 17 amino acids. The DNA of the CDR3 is TGTGCCAGCAGTGAATCAAGACTAGCGGGTAACACCGGGGAGCTGTTTTTT. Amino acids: CASSESRLAGNTGELFF.